The 27 T cell receptor beta chains reported below all come from one sample, sequenced in a study of beta chain features in type 1 diabetes. Broader study findings: There was a moderate but significant shortening of TCRB CDR3s in all four CD4+ subsets of Type 1 diabetes patients.

Antigens for these TCRs are unknown. The investigators reverse transcribed all of the isolated RNA, so they sequenced expressed TCRB transcripts. Assay: immunoSEQ multiplex PCR; the TCRdb copy retains only in-frame clones and omits some. The table includes about 160,000 clones, 7.5% to 9.5% detected once. Specimen: central memory CD4+ T cells from blood. These receptors were collected from a young woman with type 1 diabetes.

V usage is TRBV19 and J usage is TRBJ2-7, with D possibly TRBD2 on 6 matching bases. The germline V gene encodes CDR1 LNHDA and CDR2 SQIVND (reference sequence). The CDR3 consists of 14 residues. Trimming took off 1 base at V and 1 base at J, with 8 bases between the two ends. CDR3: CASSIAGASYEQYF. CDR3 coding DNA: TGTGCCAGTAGTATAGCGGGAGCGTCCTACGAGCAGTACTTC.

This clone was observed a few times. This sequence joins TRBV4-3 and TRBJ2-7, with 7 bases matching TRBD2. The germline V gene encodes CDR1 LGHNA and CDR2 YSLEER. The V and J ends lost 1 base and 1 base, in that order; junction bases with no gene match: 10. The CDR3 consists of 17 residues. The CDR3 nucleotides are TGCGCCAGCAGCCAAGGGGGTCTGGCGGGAGAATCCTACGAGCAGTACTTC. Residues: CASSQGGLAGESYEQYF.

This clone was counted a few times. V and J are TRBV7-2 and TRBJ2-3, with D uncertain. From germline, CDR1 is SGHTA and CDR2 FQGNSA. This CDR3 contains 12 residues. V was pared by 7 bases and J by 6 bases, with 11 bases between. For the CDR3, the DNA is TGTGCCAGCACCTCCACGGAGGATACGCAGTATTTT. Its protein is CASTSTEDTQYF.

This clone was observed many times. The gene calls are TRBV28 and TRBJ1-3; no clear D. Germline V gene sequence: CDR1 MDHEN, CDR2 SYDVKM. The V gene lost 6 bases and the J gene lost 0 bases, with 9 bases spanning the gap. The CDR3 runs to 14 residues. The CDR3 nucleotides are TGTGCCAGCAGCCGGTATTCCTCTGGAAACACCATATATTTT. Translating gives CASSRYSSGNTIYF. The variable domain in full, completed from reference TRBV28 and TRBJ1-3, reads DVKVTQSSRYLVKRTGEKVFLECVQDMDHENMFWYRQDPGLGLRLIYFSYDVKMKEKGDIPEGYSVSREKKERFSLILESASTNQTSMYLCASSRYSSGNTIYFGEGSWLTVV.

This clone was counted between two and nine times. The chain joins TRBV4-3 to TRBJ2-7, with 7 bases identical to TRBD2. The length of the CDR3 is 15 residues. Germline V gives CDR1 LGHNA, CDR2 YSLEER. Trimming at V came to 1 base and at J to 6 bases, leaving 9 bases not matched to a gene. The CDR3 DNA reads TGCGCCAGCAGCCAAGGGGCCCCGGGGGGTCGCGAGCAGTACTTC. It codes for CASSQGAPGGREQYF.

V usage is TRBV30 and J usage is TRBJ2-7, with D maybe TRBD1 (5 bases). Germline loops: CDR1 GTSNPN, CDR2 SVGIG (reference sequence). V was trimmed by 1 base and J by 5 bases, leaving 9 bases between them. The CDR3 loop spans 12 amino acids. The CDR3 sequence: CAWSGTLDEQYF. DNA for the CDR3: TGTGCCTGGAGTGGGACACTCGACGAGCAGTACTTC.

This clone was found a few times. The chain employs TRBV27 and TRBJ2-7, with 7 nucleotides matching TRBD1. This CDR3 spans 14 amino acids. V lost 5 bases to trimming and J lost 1 base; unmatched junction nucleotides: 5. Germline values: CDR1 MNHEY, CDR2 SMNVEV (reference sequence). The CDR3 DNA sequence: TGTGCCAGCAGTCCGGGCAGGGGGTCCTACGAGCAGTACTTC. Its protein product is CASSPGRGSYEQYF.

This clone was seen more than once but under ten times. The CDR3 nucleotides read TGCAGCGCTGCACCCGGGGAAAGAAACACCATATATTTT. Translating gives CSAAPGERNTIYF. The J gene is TRBJ1-3, the V gene TRBV29-1; D is ambiguous. The CDR3 covers 13 residues. In germline, CDR1 is SQVTM, CDR2 ANQGSEA. V was shortened by 7 bases and J by 5 bases, with 15 bases between the two germline ends. Using reference TRBV29-1 and TRBJ1-3 for the parts outside the CDR3, the full variable domain is SAVISQKPSRDICQRGTSLTIQCQVDSQVTMMFWYRQQPGQSLTLIATANQGSEATYESGFVIDKFPISRPNLTFSTLTVSNMSPEDSSIYLCSAAPGERNTIYFGEGSWLTVV.

DNA for the CDR3: TGTGCCAGCAGTAGGGGACTAGCGACCTACAATGAGCAGTTCTTC. Protein: CASSRGLATYNEQFF. V gene TRBV27 combines with J gene TRBJ2-1, with 10 positions matching TRBD2. The CDR3 consists of 15 residues. Germline V gene data show CDR1 as MNHEY and CDR2 as SMNVEV (reference sequence). With V trimmed by 5 bases and J by 2 bases, 3 bases remained unmatched.

The V gene is TRBV18, the J gene TRBJ2-7, with 13 bases aligning to TRBD2. The CDR3 length is 15 residues. V gave up 4 bases and J gave up 4 bases; unmatched junction bases: 4. The germline gives CDR1 KGHSH, CDR2 LQKENI. Here the CDR3 reads CASSLATSGRYEQYF. As DNA, the CDR3 is TGTGCCAGCTCACTAGCGACTAGCGGGAGGTACGAGCAGTACTTC.

This chain links TRBV6-5 with TRBJ1-2, with 7 bases aligning to TRBD1. After removal of 6 bases from V and 4 bases from J, the junction contained 5 bases not matched to a gene. Germline loops: CDR1 MNHEY, CDR2 SVGAGI. The CDR3 is 13 residues long. In nucleotides, the CDR3 is TGTGCCAGCAGGGGGGACAGCCTCTATGGCTACACCTTC. This sequence encodes CASRGDSLYGYTF.

This clone has more than one count but fewer than ten. The gene calls are TRBV10-3 and TRBJ2-2, with no clear D. This CDR3 has 12 amino acids. Germline V gene lookup returns CDR1 ENHRY and CDR2 SYGVKD. V was shortened by 6 bases and J by 2 bases, with 4 bases between the two germline ends. CDR3 nucleotide sequence: TGTGCCATCAGCAGAAACACCGGGGAGCTGTTTTTT. Encoded protein: CAISRNTGELFF.

This clone was found a few times. The rearrangement joins TRBV11-2 to TRBJ1-5; 9 positions match TRBD1. The trim removed 7 bases at V and 10 bases at J, leaving 11 bases unmatched. This CDR3 spans 14 amino acids. Germline V CDR1 and CDR2: SGHAT, FQNNGV. Here the CDR3 reads CASTHGQGPFPQHF. The CDR3 DNA sequence: TGTGCCAGCACCCATGGACAGGGGCCTTTTCCCCAGCATTTT.

This clone was recorded a few times. CDR3 sequence (DNA): TGCAGTGCTCCCGACAGAAATGAAGCTTTCTTT. Protein product: CSAPDRNEAFF. This rearrangement joins TRBV20-1 to TRBJ1-1; D possibly corresponds to TRBD1 (5 bases). Trimming left V 5 bases short and J 7 bases short, with 11 bases between. Germline loops: CDR1 DFQATT, CDR2 SNEGSKA (reference sequence). There are 11 residues in the CDR3.

This chain connects TRBV2 to TRBJ2-3, with 7 bases identical to TRBD2. Unmatched junction bases numbered 0, after V lost 8 bases and J lost 1 base. From germline, CDR1 is SNHLY and CDR2 FYNNEI. The CDR3 runs 12 residues. CDR3 amino acids: CASRGGTDTQYF. CDR3 bases: TGTGCCAGCCGGGGGGGCACAGATACGCAGTATTTT.

This clone was seen a few times. The chain has TRBV7-8 and TRBJ1-2, with TRBD1 identical over 9 bases. The germline gives CDR1 SGHVS, CDR2 FQNEAQ. This CDR3 has 18 amino acids. V lost 5 bases, J lost 1 base, and 14 bases stayed unmatched. The CDR3: CASSPQTGTGIVNYGYTF. CDR3 bases: TGTGCCAGCAGCCCACAAACCGGGACAGGGATAGTTAACTATGGCTACACCTTC.

This clone was found a few times. The chain has TRBV7-8 and TRBJ1-6, with 7 bases aligning to TRBD1. Trimming at V came to 1 base and at J to 0 bases, leaving 6 bases not matched to a gene. The CDR3 length is 18 residues. The V gene's germline CDR1 is SGHVS and CDR2 FQNEAQ. CDR3 sequence: CASSLEDRQSSYNSPLHF. In nucleotides, the CDR3 is TGTGCCAGCAGCTTAGAGGACAGGCAGAGCTCCTATAATTCACCCCTCCACTTT.

This rearrangement joins TRBV5-1 to TRBJ1-1; tentatively, D is TRBD1 (5 bases). V gave up 4 bases and J gave up 1 base, with 11 bases separating them. The CDR3 extends over 14 amino acids. Per germline, CDR1 SGHRS and CDR2 YFSETQ. CDR3 amino acids: CASSRTGQNTEAFF. The CDR3 nucleotides read TGCGCCAGCAGCCGGACCGGACAGAACACTGAAGCTTTCTTT.

This clone was seen more than once but under ten times. The rearrangement links TRBV5-4 to TRBJ2-7; 9 bases match TRBD1. V dropped 0 bases and J dropped 11; count of bases not matched to a gene: 3. The germline V gene encodes CDR1 SGHNT and CDR2 YYREEE (reference sequence). This CDR3 is built from 12 residues. CDR3 DNA: TGTGCCAGCAGCTTGGGGGACAGGGAGGAGTACTTC. It translates to CASSLGDREEYF.

CDR3 sequence: CASSANLRATNEKLFF. Here the CDR3 DNA reads TGTGCCAGCAGTGCCAACCTGAGGGCGACTAATGAAAAACTGTTTTTT. The chain recombines TRBV6-1 with TRBJ1-4; D call uncertain. Germline V CDR1 and CDR2: MNHNS, SASEGT. This CDR3 spans 16 amino acids. V dropped 4 bases and J dropped 2 bases, with 14 bases sitting between them.

This chain connects TRBV4-3 to TRBJ1-4; weak D call: TRBD1 (6 bases). The CDR3 has 15 residues. Germline lookup yields CDR1 LGHNA and CDR2 YSLEER. The V end was cut by 4 bases, the J end by 8 bases, with 17 bases between. CDR3 DNA sequence: TGCGCCAGCAGCCCCTACCCAGGGGTGGGGGAAAAACTGTTTTTT. This encodes CASSPYPGVGEKLFF.

In its sample, this clone was seen a few times. The chain recombines TRBV9 with TRBJ1-4; 11 bases are shared with TRBD1. Trimming removed 2 bases from V and 8 bases from J; junction bases left unmatched: 2. CDR1 is SGDLS and CDR2 is YYNGEE in the germline V gene. The CDR3 is 14 amino acids. CDR3 DNA: TGTGCCAGCAGCGTCGGGACAGGGGGGGAAAAACTGTTTTTT. Translated, it gives CASSVGTGGEKLFF.

This clone was detected a few times. The rearrangement uses TRBV4-3 and TRBJ2-6; D perhaps matches TRBD2 (5 bases). Germline CDR1 reads LGHNA; CDR2 reads YSLEER. This CDR3 spans 18 amino acids. V was clipped by 4 bases and J by 0 bases, with 16 bases between them. DNA for the CDR3: TGCGCCAGCAGCCCCCTTCTAGCCCTTAGCTCTGGGGCCAACGTCCTGACTTTC. Translating it yields CASSPLLALSSGANVLTF.

This clone was observed a handful of times. The chain links TRBV7-9 to TRBJ2-7; TRBD2 aligns across 7 bases. With 5 bases clipped from V and 5 bases from J, the junction kept 12 bases outside the gene matches. In germline, CDR1 is SEHNR, CDR2 FQNEAQ (reference sequence). There are 15 residues in the CDR3. The CDR3 region is CASSLSRGVINEQYF. The CDR3 DNA follows: TGTGCCAGCAGCCTATCTCGGGGGGTGATCAACGAGCAGTACTTC.

This clone was observed a handful of times. Other DNA sequences of this sample code for an identical CDR3. This chain connects TRBV15 to TRBJ1-5; 7 bases line up with TRBD1. The CDR3 is 14 residues long. V dropped 5 bases and J dropped 5; count of bases not matched to a gene: 6. CDR1 is LNHNV and CDR2 is YYDKDF in the germline V gene (reference sequence). CDR3 in amino acids: CATSGRTGHQPQHF. CDR3 in DNA: TGTGCCACCAGCGGACGGACAGGCCATCAGCCCCAGCATTTT.

The V call is TRBV19, the J call TRBJ2-7; no reliable D call. Germline V CDR1 and CDR2: LNHDA, SQIVND (reference sequence). V was cut by 5 bases and J by 3 bases, with 14 bases left in between. The CDR3 length is 14 residues. The CDR3 DNA follows: TGTGCCAGTAGTTCCTTCGGCGGCCTCTACGAGCAGTACTTC. This translates into CASSSFGGLYEQYF.

In its sample, this clone was seen a few times. V and J are TRBV5-1 and TRBJ2-5; D ambiguous. This CDR3 is built from 15 residues. Trimming removed 4 bases at V and 2 bases at J, with 15 bases between. Germline V lookup: CDR1 SGHRS, CDR2 YFSETQ. CDR3 in amino acids: CASSPFPYEQETQYF. CDR3 coding DNA: TGCGCCAGCAGCCCCTTCCCTTATGAGCAAGAGACCCAGTACTTC.